The present TCR beta chain was sequenced within a study of CD8+ T cells in alopecia areata. The overall study: The protocol delivered tofacitinib for 6 to 18 months, then withdrew it for 6 months.

This clone was seen a handful of times. RNA extraction was followed by reverse transcription into cDNA, which acted as the sequencing template. Sequencing used immunoSEQ multiplex PCR; TCRdb keeps in-frame clones, though not all of them. The top ten hold more than 1.5% of the sample, which has around 290,000 clones, 55% to 75% seen once. Treatment indicated: oral pan-JAK inhibitor, 5-10 mg twice daily. The germline V gene encodes CDR1 SGHTA and CDR2 FQGNSA. This CDR3 region has 15 residues. Trimming cost V 2 bases and J 8 bases, with 18 bases left between them. The TCR was taken from a human donor with alopecia areata. This sequence joins TRBV7-2 and TRBJ1-2; tentatively, D is TRBD1 (5 bases). Sequenced material: CD4+ T cells sorted from blood, taken at week 24, from a patient treated with tofacitinib. The chain's CDR3 is CASSLSTALGMGYTF. For the CDR3, the DNA is TGTGCCAGCAGCTTATCGACAGCCTTAGGAATGGGCTACACCTTC.